A selection of T cell receptor beta chains follows, all from one sample in a study of T cell changes during pregnancy in multiple sclerosis. Data came from immunoSEQ multiplex PCR; TCRdb stores just in-frame clones and leaves some out. The data contain about 23,000 clones, 80% to 90% of them singletons. Material: CD4+ T cells from peripheral blood mononuclear cells, obtained in the first trimester of pregnancy. All receptors come from a female donor in good health, enrolled as a control in a pregnancy study. The CDR3 runs from the conserved cysteine through the conserved F or W. The order of the fields is J gene, clone size, D gene, V gene, CDR3 DNA, CDR3 protein. D genes are given only for firm matches. Clone sizes are given selectively: once, few, many, or a class where the clone is expanded.

TRBJ2-3,.,.,TRBV29-1,TGCAGTATTAGATCAGATACGCAGTATTTT,CSIRSDTQYF
TRBJ2-2,.,.,TRBV9,TGTGCCAGCAGCGTAGGTGGCGGGGCCCCCACCGGGGAGCTGTTTTTT,CASSVGGGAPTGELFF
TRBJ1-5,once,TRBD1,TRBV7-8,TGTGCCAGCAGTCGTATGGGACAGGGAAGCAATCAGCCCCAGCATTTT,CASSRMGQGSNQPQHF
TRBJ2-1,once,TRBD2,TRBV29-1,TGCAGCGTTGAACGGTCAGCGGGGGGGACCTTGAGCTCCTACAATGAGCAGTTCTTC,CSVERSAGGTLSSYNEQFF
TRBJ2-4,.,TRBD2,TRBV29-1,TGCAGCGTTGCCGGCCAGCGGGGAGACATTCAGTACTTC,CSVAGQRGDIQYF
TRBJ2-6,.,TRBD1,TRBV19,TGTGCCAGTAGTACCTACGGACAGGGCTTAAGCTCTGGGGCCAACGTCCTGACTTTC,CASSTYGQGLSSGANVLTF
TRBJ1-6,.,TRBD1,TRBV19,TGTGCCAGTGGGTCGGGACAGACGGGGAGCTCCTATAATTCACCCCTCCACTTT,CASGSGQTGSSYNSPLHF
TRBJ2-4,.,TRBD2,TRBV7-2,TGTGCCAGCAGCTTAACCGGGGGGACCCGGTGGGACATTCAGTACTTC,CASSLTGGTRWDIQYF
TRBJ1-1,.,TRBD1,TRBV6-5,TGTGCCAGCAGTCGTGACAGGGTCCTCACTGAAGCTTTCTTT,CASSRDRVLTEAFF
TRBJ1-2,.,.,TRBV5-5,TGTGCCAGCAGCGATCACCCAGGCAGGGAGGGTCGTTATGGCTACACCTTC,CASSDHPGREGRYGYTF
TRBJ2-7,.,.,TRBV7-2,TGTGCCAGCAGCTTAGTGGGTAGCGAGTACGAGCAGTACTTC,CASSLVGSEYEQYF
TRBJ2-5,.,TRBD2,TRBV20-1,TGCAGCGGGGGACTACAAGAGACCCAGTACTTC,CSGGLQETQYF
TRBJ2-1,.,TRBD2,TRBV9,TGTGCCAGCAGCCGCCCCGGGACTAGCGGGAGTCATGAGCAGTTCTTC,CASSRPGTSGSHEQFF
TRBJ2-2,.,TRBD2,TRBV9,TGTGCCAGCAAAGCGGGGGGCCTTAACACCGGGGAGCTGTTTTTT,CASKAGGLNTGELFF
TRBJ2-3,.,TRBD2,TRBV4-1,TGCGCCAGCAGCCAAGCCGCGAATAGCGGGAGGGCAACAGATACGCAGTATTTT,CASSQAANSGRATDTQYF
TRBJ2-1,once,TRBD2,TRBV28,TGTGCCAGCAGCCCCCCCGGGACTAGCGGTATCAGAAAAAATGAGCAGTTCTTC,CASSPPGTSGIRKNEQFF
TRBJ2-7,.,TRBD2,TRBV5-1,TGCGCCAGCAGCCCAAGGACTAGCGGGGGGGCTCGATCCTACGAGCAGTACTTC,CASSPRTSGGARSYEQYF
TRBJ1-1,.,.,TRBV5-1,TGCGCCAGCAGCCACAGCCCCACCCGGAACACTGAAGCTTTCTTT,CASSHSPTRNTEAFF
TRBJ2-7,.,TRBD1,TRBV15,TGTGCCACCAGCAGAGGAGACAGGGTCTACGAGCAGTACTTC,CATSRGDRVYEQYF
TRBJ1-1,.,TRBD1,TRBV16,TGTGCCAGCAGCGACAGGGGGAACACTGAAGCTTTCTTT,CASSDRGNTEAFF
TRBJ2-1,.,.,TRBV5-1,TGCGCCAGCAGCTTGGGTCAGCTCCTCCAGGACAATGAGCAGTTCTTC,CASSLGQLLQDNEQFF
TRBJ2-5,.,TRBD1,TRBV6-6,TGTGCCAGCAGTTGGGGACAGTCCCAAGAGACCCAGTACTTC,CASSWGQSQETQYF
TRBJ2-7,.,TRBD2,TRBV6-5,TGTGCCAGCAGTTCCCGCGGGGGGACCTCCTACGAGCAGTACTTC,CASSSRGGTSYEQYF
TRBJ1-1,.,.,TRBV28,TGTGCCAGCAGGAGCACGGGGAGAGAAACTGAAGCTTTCTTT,CASRSTGRETEAFF
TRBJ2-7,.,TRBD2,TRBV7-6,TGTGCCAGCAGCTTAGGCGGGCTAGCGGGCTCCTACGAGCAGTACTTC,CASSLGGLAGSYEQYF
TRBJ2-2,.,.,TRBV14,TGTGCCAGCAGCCAACTGGGCAGGGAAGGGGAGCTGTTTTTT,CASSQLGREGELFF
TRBJ2-2,once,.,TRBV4-3,TGCGCCAGCAGCCAAGTGGCTCGGGGAAAGAACACCGGGGAGCTGTTTTTT,CASSQVARGKNTGELFF
TRBJ2-5,.,TRBD2,TRBV7-3,TGTGCCAGCAGCTTAGGCGGGGGGCGAGGTTTACAAGAGACCCAGTACTTC,CASSLGGGRGLQETQYF
TRBJ2-7,few,TRBD1,TRBV2,TGTGCCAGCAGGGACAGGGGGTTCTACGAGCAGTACTTC,CASRDRGFYEQYF
TRBJ1-1,.,.,TRBV19,TGTGCCAGTAGTATAGGATTAGGAGCCGATGAAGCTTTCTTT,CASSIGLGADEAFF
TRBJ2-5,.,.,TRBV28,TGTGCCAGCAGTGGGGAGTATATTGAGACCCAGTACTTC,CASSGEYIETQYF
TRBJ2-2,.,TRBD2,TRBV4-2,TGTGCCAGCAGCCAAGATCTAGTAGTAGCGGGCGGCACCGGGGAGCTGTTTTTT,CASSQDLVVAGGTGELFF
TRBJ2-2,.,TRBD2,TRBV28,TGTGCCAGCAGCCCTGCGGGACTAGGCGCCGCCGGGGAGCTGTTTTTT,CASSPAGLGAAGELFF
TRBJ2-7,.,.,TRBV30,TGTGCCTGGAGAGGGGGGGTCCAGGGTAAGGGGTACGAGCAGTACTTC,CAWRGGVQGKGYEQYF
TRBJ2-7,.,TRBD1,TRBV5-6,TGTGCCAGCAGCCACGGGGACAGGGGCATCCCGTTAACCTACGAGCAGTACTTC,CASSHGDRGIPLTYEQYF
TRBJ1-1,.,.,TRBV29-1,TGCAGCGTTGACAGGCGGAACACTGAAGCTTTCTTT,CSVDRRNTEAFF
TRBJ2-1,.,.,TRBV7-6,TGTGCCAGCAGCTTAGGGAGACACAATGAGCAGTTCTTC,CASSLGRHNEQFF
TRBJ2-3,.,TRBD2,TRBV2,TGTGCCAGCAGGAGCCGAGCGGGAGGCATCCCAGATACGCAGTATTTT,CASRSRAGGIPDTQYF
TRBJ1-5,.,.,TRBV6-1,TGTGCCAGCAGTGAAGCCGGAGGTCAGCACCAGCCCCAGCATTTT,CASSEAGGQHQPQHF
TRBJ2-1,.,TRBD2,TRBV5-6,TGTGCCAGCAGCTTGGCGCGACTAGCACCCTACAATGAGCAGTTCTTC,CASSLARLAPYNEQFF
TRBJ2-7,.,.,TRBV27,TGTGCCAGCAGTCTACAGGGAATCGAGCAGTACTTC,CASSLQGIEQYF
TRBJ2-5,.,.,TRBV19,TGTGCCAGTAGCATGTCAGAGACCCAGTACTTC,CASSMSETQYF
TRBJ1-1,.,.,TRBV5-1,TGCGCCAGCAGCACCACAGCAAACACTGAAGCTTTCTTT,CASSTTANTEAFF
TRBJ2-5,.,.,TRBV6-1,TGTGCCAGCAGTGTAGAGAGGGTGGCCCTCCAAGAGACCCAGTACTTC,CASSVERVALQETQYF
TRBJ2-7,.,TRBD1,TRBV7-2,TGTGCCAGCAGCTTAGGAGGGACAGGGAGTTTC,CASSLGGTGSF
TRBJ2-7,.,TRBD1,TRBV6-5,TGTGCCAGCAGTTACGACAGGGGAGCCTACGAGCAGTACTTC,CASSYDRGAYEQYF
TRBJ1-2,.,TRBD1,TRBV25-1,TGTGCCGGGGGGAAGGGGGCTGACTACACCTTC,CAGGKGADYTF
TRBJ2-7,.,.,TRBV28,TGTGCCAGCAGTTTAAGGCAGGGGTACGAGCAGTACTTC,CASSLRQGYEQYF
TRBJ2-7,.,TRBD1,TRBV19,TGTGCCAGTAGTCCAGGGACAGCTAGCGAGCAGTACTTC,CASSPGTASEQYF
TRBJ1-3,.,.,TRBV4-1,TGCGCCAGCAGCCAAGATGGAGGCGAGGCCCTCTCTGGAAACACCATATATTTT,CASSQDGGEALSGNTIYF
TRBJ2-1,.,TRBD1,TRBV12-5,TGTGCTAGTGGTTTGTTTACACAGGGGAAAGTCTACAATGAGCAGTTCTTC,CASGLFTQGKVYNEQFF
TRBJ2-1,.,.,TRBV7-3,TGTGCCAGCAGTTTGTCAGGGGCGGGCAATGAGCAGTTCTTC,CASSLSGAGNEQFF
TRBJ2-3,.,.,TRBV21-1,TGTGCCAGCAGCGCGTCTCGGGACAGGGCTTGTGATACGCAGTATTTT,CASSASRDRACDTQYF
TRBJ1-5,.,.,TRBV6-4,TGTGCCAGCAGCCCTTCCCAGGGTTATCAGCCCCAGCATTTT,CASSPSQGYQPQHF